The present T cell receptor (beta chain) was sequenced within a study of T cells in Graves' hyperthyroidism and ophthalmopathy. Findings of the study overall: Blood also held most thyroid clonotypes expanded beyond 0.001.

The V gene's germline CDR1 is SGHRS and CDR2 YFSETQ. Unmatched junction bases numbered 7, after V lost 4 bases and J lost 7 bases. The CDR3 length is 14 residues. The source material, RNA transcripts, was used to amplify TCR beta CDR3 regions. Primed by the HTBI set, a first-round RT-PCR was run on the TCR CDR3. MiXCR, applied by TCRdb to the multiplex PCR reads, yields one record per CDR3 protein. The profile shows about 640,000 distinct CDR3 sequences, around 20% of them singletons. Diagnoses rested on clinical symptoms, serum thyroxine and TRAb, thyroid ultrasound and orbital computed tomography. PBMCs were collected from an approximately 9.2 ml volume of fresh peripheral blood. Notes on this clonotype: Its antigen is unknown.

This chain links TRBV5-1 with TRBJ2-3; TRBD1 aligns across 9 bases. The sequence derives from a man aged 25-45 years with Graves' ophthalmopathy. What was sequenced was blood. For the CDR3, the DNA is TGCGCCAGCAGCAAAGGCGGGACAGGGAATACGCAGTATTTT. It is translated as CASSKGGTGNTQYF.